A single sample gave rise to the 22 T cell receptor beta chains below, sequenced in a study of radiotherapy plus CTLA-4 blockade in lung cancer. The data were produced by immunoSEQ multiplex PCR, yet TCRdb's version contains in-frame clones alone and is incomplete. The sample holds tens of thousands of clones, roughly 90% seen once. The material sequenced was peripheral blood, taken from a patient treated with radiotherapy plus ipilimumab. The receptors were sampled from a human donor with non-small cell lung cancer whose response to radiotherapy plus ipilimumab could not be evaluated.

The chain joins TRBV7-2 to TRBJ1-5; a possible D gene is TRBD1 (5 bases). Deletions cut 1 base from V and 1 base from J, with 11 bases between. The CDR3 has 16 residues. CDR1 and CDR2 from the germline V gene are SGHTA and FQGNSA. The CDR3 DNA reads TGTGCCAGCAGCTTAGGGGGGGATTTGAGCAATCAGCCCCAGCATTTT. It encodes CASSLGGDLSNQPQHF.

This sequence joins TRBV5-1 and TRBJ1-5; D gene uncertain. The CDR3 covers 15 residues. Trimming took 3 bases from V and 8 from J, leaving 18 bases between them. The germline V gene has CDR1 SGHRS and CDR2 YFSETQ. The CDR3 sequence: CASSCATQPFKPQHF. CDR3 DNA sequence: TGCGCCAGCAGCTGCGCCACACAGCCTTTTAAGCCCCAGCATTTT.

On this clone itself: The junction shows a germline mismatch at one end, possibly a read error. CDR3 protein: CASSRDGMGTRAHF. CDR3 DNA sequence: TGTGCCAGCAGCCGCGACGGAATGGGGACTAGGGCGCACTTC. V is TRBV7-2 and J is TRBJ2-5, with 8 nucleotides matching TRBD2. Germline values: CDR1 SGHTA, CDR2 FQGNSA. The CDR3 is 14 residues long.

This clone occurred once. This rearrangement joins TRBV5-4 to TRBJ2-5; 8 bases match TRBD2. The V gene's germline CDR1 is SGHNT and CDR2 YYREEE (reference sequence). The CDR3 is 15 residues long. Trimming took 4 bases from V and 5 from J; bases not matched to a gene: 10. CDR3: CASSPSAGVRETQYF. The CDR3 nucleotides are TGTGCCAGCAGCCCCTCAGCGGGGGTGAGGGAGACCCAGTACTTC.

CDR3 loop: CSVVPGTTLSYNEQFF. The CDR3 nucleotides read TGCAGCGTTGTGCCGGGGACTACCCTGTCCTACAATGAGCAGTTCTTC. The rearrangement uses TRBV29-1 and TRBJ2-1; TRBD2 matches 7 bases. V was clipped by 4 bases and J by 1 base; unmatched bases: 10. Germline CDR1 SQVTM, CDR2 ANQGSEA. This CDR3 has 16 amino acids.

CDR3 nucleotides: TGCGCCAGCAGCTCTGGGACAGGGGGCCGGAACACCATATATTTT. Its translation: CASSSGTGGRNTIYF. The gene calls are TRBV5-1 and TRBJ1-3; 12 nucleotides line up with TRBD1. Germline V gives CDR1 SGHRS, CDR2 YFSETQ. This CDR3 is built from 15 residues. V lost 3 bases to trimming and J lost 7 bases; unmatched junction nucleotides: 5.

CDR3 sequence reads: CASSSPGLANTGELFF. The CDR3 DNA is TGTGCCAGTAGTTCGCCGGGACTAGCGAACACCGGGGAGCTGTTTTTT. The chain has TRBV19 and TRBJ2-2; 8 bases are shared with TRBD2. CDR1 and CDR2 (germline): LNHDA, SQIVND (reference sequence). The CDR3 length is 16 residues. V shed 5 bases and J 0 bases; nucleotides not matched to a gene: 5.

The V and J genes are TRBV28 and TRBJ2-7; 7 positions agree with TRBD1. The CDR3 is made up of 14 amino acids. The ends lost 6 bases at V and 7 bases at J; junction bases unmatched: 12. Germline V CDR1 and CDR2: MDHEN, SYDVKM. CDR3 bases: TGTGCCAGCAGGGGACAGACAAGCCTCGGGGAGCAGTACTTC. Encoded protein: CASRGQTSLGEQYF.

The chain is built from TRBV10-1 and TRBJ1-3; maybe TRBD1 (5 bases). Trimming took 3 bases from V and 0 from J, leaving 12 bases between them. CDR3 size: 16 residues. Germline V gives CDR1 WNHNN, CDR2 SYGVQD (reference sequence). The DNA for the CDR3 is TGCGCCAGCAGTGAATTCGACAGCCTCTCTGGAAACACCATATATTTT. Translated: CASSEFDSLSGNTIYF.

The chain has TRBV2 and TRBJ1-3; 9 bases agree with TRBD1. The CDR3 is made up of 21 amino acids. Per the germline V gene, CDR1 is SNHLY and CDR2 is FYNNEI. The J segment lost 0 bases and the V segment lost 6 bases, leaving 21 bases of the junction unmatched. The CDR3 DNA follows: TGTGCCAGCAGCGAAAGGGGCGGGACAGGGAAAGCCCGGGTCTCTGGAAACACCATATATTTT. Its translation is CASSERGGTGKARVSGNTIYF.

The chain employs TRBV12-5 and TRBJ2-3, with a possible D match to TRBD1 (6 bases). Germline loops: CDR1 LGHNT, CDR2 FRNRAP. V lost 0 bases and J lost 0, with 13 bases in between. CDR3 length: 17 residues. The CDR3 is CASGLVSGAISTDTQYF. DNA of the CDR3: TGTGCTAGTGGTTTGGTATCAGGGGCGATTAGCACAGATACGCAGTATTTT. The complete variable domain, with remaining parts taken from reference TRBV12-5 and TRBJ2-3, reads DARVTQTPRHKVTEMGQEVTMRCQPILGHNTVFWYRQTMMQGLELLAYFRNRAPLDDSGMPKDRFSAEMPDATLATLKIQPSEPRDSAVYFCASGLVSGAISTDTQYFGPGTRLTVL.

There are a few counts of this clone. This chain connects TRBV25-1 to TRBJ2-1; 8 bases are shared with TRBD1. Germline CDR1 and CDR2: MGHDK and SYGVNS. The length of the CDR3 is 16 residues. V shed 5 bases and J 2 bases; nucleotides not matched to a gene: 8. The CDR3 spells CASSPDRGATYNEQFF. CDR3 nucleotides: TGTGCCAGCAGTCCAGACAGGGGCGCAACCTACAATGAGCAGTTCTTC.

This rearrangement joins TRBV25-1 to TRBJ2-7, with 7 bases fitting TRBD1. The length of the CDR3 is 15 residues. After removal of 4 bases from V and 1 base from J, the junction contained 7 bases not matched to a gene. Looked up from germline, CDR1 is MGHDK and CDR2 is SYGVNS. DNA of the CDR3: TGTGCCAGCAGTGGTGGGACAGTTCCATCCTACGAGCAGTACTTC. Its translation: CASSGGTVPSYEQYF.

V usage is TRBV6-4 and J usage is TRBJ1-5; 7 bases are a match to TRBD1. CDR3 length: 22 amino acids. The V segment lost 2 bases and the J segment 5 bases; nucleotides outside the gene matches: 27. Germline V gives CDR1 MRHNA, CDR2 SNTAGT. CDR3 region: CASSDTPLDERRVRGLYQPQHF. CDR3 sequence (DNA): TGTGCCAGCAGTGACACCCCGCTGGACGAGCGCAGAGTGAGGGGGCTCTATCAGCCCCAGCATTTT.

The gene calls are TRBV2 and TRBJ1-6; D call uncertain. This CDR3 has 13 residues. Germline CDR1 SNHLY, CDR2 FYNNEI. V lost 3 bases and J lost 10, with 10 bases in between. CDR3 sequence reads: CASSEAIRSPLHF. In DNA, the CDR3 is TGTGCCAGCAGTGAGGCAATTCGATCACCCCTCCACTTT.

The chain carries TRBV7-7 and TRBJ2-2; D may be TRBD1 (6 bases). This CDR3 contains 15 residues. Germline V gives CDR1 SSHAT, CDR2 FNYEAQ (reference sequence). V lost 4 bases and J 5 bases, leaving 14 bases between the germline ends. The CDR3 sequence is CASSSQGQGTGELFF. The CDR3 DNA follows: TGTGCCAGCAGCTCACAGGGCCAGGGGACCGGGGAGCTGTTTTTT.

The rearrangement links TRBV5-1 to TRBJ2-5, with TRBD1 as a possible D gene (5 bases). There are 15 residues in the CDR3. Germline loops: CDR1 SGHRS, CDR2 YFSETQ. Deletions cut 7 bases from V and 2 bases from J, with 18 bases between. Here the CDR3 reads CASRLQGSSQETQYF. Here the CDR3 DNA reads TGCGCCAGCCGCCTCCAGGGAAGCAGTCAAGAGACCCAGTACTTC.

The chain combines TRBV4-3 with TRBJ2-2; TRBD2 matches 7 bases. The V gene's germline CDR1 is LGHNA and CDR2 YSLEER. This CDR3 comprises 14 residues. J was trimmed by 8 bases and V by 1 base; bases with no gene match: 4. CDR3 protein: CASSQVAGEGELFF. CDR3 bases: TGCGCCAGCAGCCAAGTCGCGGGGGAGGGGGAGCTGTTTTTT.

The rearrangement uses TRBV7-9 and TRBJ2-5; perhaps TRBD1 as D (5 bases). The CDR3 length is 16 residues. The germline gives CDR1 SEHNR, CDR2 FQNEAQ (reference sequence). The ends were cut back, 1 base at V and 0 bases at J, with 12 bases in the middle. CDR3 nucleotide sequence: TGTGCCAGCAGCTTAGAGGGGCGCTCGTACCAAGAGACCCAGTACTTC. Its translation is CASSLEGRSYQETQYF.

This clone was counted a few times. The V gene is TRBV4-1, the J gene TRBJ1-4; D is unresolved. Trimming removed 0 bases from V and 5 bases from J, with 13 bases in between. Germline V gives CDR1 MGHRA, CDR2 YSYEKL. This CDR3 is 16 amino acids long. In DNA, the CDR3 is TGCGCCAGCAGCCAAGACGGTGCCAGCGGGAATGAAAAACTGTTTTTT. Translation gives CASSQDGASGNEKLFF.

The chain is built from TRBV5-4 and TRBJ2-3; 7 bases line up with TRBD1. The CDR3 runs 15 residues. The V and J ends lost 4 bases and 1 base, in that order; junction bases with no gene match: 6. Germline assignment: CDR1 SGHNT and CDR2 YYREEE (reference sequence). The CDR3 DNA reads TGTGCCAGCAGCGTGACAGGGACCGGCACAGATACGCAGTATTTT. It is translated as CASSVTGTGTDTQYF.

This rearrangement joins TRBV9 to TRBJ2-7, with 9 positions matching TRBD2. This CDR3 has 16 residues. Trimming cost V 0 bases and J 6 bases; bases outside gene matches: 10. Germline V gene data show CDR1 as SGDLS and CDR2 as YYNGEE. The CDR3 protein is CASSVEPSGTSGEQYF. The CDR3 coding sequence is TGTGCCAGCAGCGTAGAACCTAGCGGGACCTCCGGCGAGCAGTACTTC.